This T cell receptor beta chain was documented in a study of T cells after posttransplantation cyclophosphamide. This table comes from immunoSEQ multiplex PCR, and its TCRdb copy is limited to in-frame clones, with some not included. The sample has roughly 12,000 clones, roughly 1.9% seen once. A marrow graft followed busulfan-fludarabine conditioning, with cyclophosphamide on days +3 and +4. This CDR3 comprises 16 residues. Trimming removed 3 bases from V and 13 bases from J, with 27 bases in between. Germline CDR1 and CDR2: ENHRY and SYGVKD. Sequenced material: PBMCs, taken after allogeneic stem cell transplant with posttransplant cyclophosphamide. This sequence joins TRBV10-3 and TRBJ1-1; weak D call: TRBD1 (6 bases). This sequence was found in a male patient between 25 and 39 years old who received an allogeneic stem cell transplant from a related donor, was CMV-positive, and had no GVHD. Part of the T cell pool may stem from the graft donor. The CDR3 region is CAISDYRDNPSIGVFF. The CDR3 nucleotides read TGTGCCATCAGTGACTACCGGGACAACCCATCCATCGGGGTTTTCTTT.